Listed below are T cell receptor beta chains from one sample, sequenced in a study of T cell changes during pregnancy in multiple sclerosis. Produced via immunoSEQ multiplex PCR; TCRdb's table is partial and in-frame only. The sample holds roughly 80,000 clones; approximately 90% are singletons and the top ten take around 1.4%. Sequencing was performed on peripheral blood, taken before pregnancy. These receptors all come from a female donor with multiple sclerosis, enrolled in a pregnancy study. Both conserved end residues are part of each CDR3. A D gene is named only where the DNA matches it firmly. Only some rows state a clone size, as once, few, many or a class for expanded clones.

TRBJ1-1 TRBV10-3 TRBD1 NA TGTGCCACCTACCCCGGACAGGGGAAACATGCGACCACTGAAGCTTTCTTT CATYPGQGKHATTEAFF
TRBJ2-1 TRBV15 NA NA TGTGCCACCAGCAGACCGGACAGTGCAAATGAGGCCTACAATGAGCAGTTCTTC CATSRPDSANEAYNEQFF
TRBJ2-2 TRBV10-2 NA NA TGCGCCAGCGTGGGGGAGAACAGGGCCCCCACCGGGGAGCTGTTTTTT CASVGENRAPTGELFF
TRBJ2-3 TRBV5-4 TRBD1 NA TGTGCCAGCAGCTTGGTGGGACAGACCACAGATACGCAGTATTTT CASSLVGQTTDTQYF
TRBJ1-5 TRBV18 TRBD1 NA TGTGCCAGCTCACGAACGGGGACAGTGGAAATTCAGCCCCAGCATTTT CASSRTGTVEIQPQHF
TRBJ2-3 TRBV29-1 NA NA TGCAGCGTGGGGGGTACCACAGATACGCAGTATTTT CSVGGTTDTQYF
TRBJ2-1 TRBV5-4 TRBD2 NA TGTGCCAGCAGCCCGGGGGGGCTTACCCTCGGGAATGAGCAGTTCTTC CASSPGGLTLGNEQFF
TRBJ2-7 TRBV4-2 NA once TGTGCCAGCAGCCAAGAACTTTCCTACGAGCAGTACTTC CASSQELSYEQYF
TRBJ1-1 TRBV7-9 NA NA TGTGCCAGCAGCCTCGGGACACCGAACCCTGAAGCTTTCTTT CASSLGTPNPEAFF
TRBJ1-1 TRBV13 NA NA TGTGCCAGCAGCCAAGGCGGTACTGAAGCTTTCTTT CASSQGGTEAFF
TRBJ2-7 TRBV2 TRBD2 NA TGTGCCAGCAGACAGCGGGGGGGCGGCGACGAGCAGTACTTC CASRQRGGGDEQYF
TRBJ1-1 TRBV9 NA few TGTGCCAGCAGCGTAAAAGGGACAATTAACACTGAAGCTTTCTTT CASSVKGTINTEAFF
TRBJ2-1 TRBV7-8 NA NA TGTGCCAGCAGCTCTCCCCCGGGGGAGGCCTACAATGAGCAGTTCTTC CASSSPPGEAYNEQFF
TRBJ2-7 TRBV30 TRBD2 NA TGTGCCTGGAGGAAACTAGCGGGAGCCTACGAGCAGTACTTC CAWRKLAGAYEQYF
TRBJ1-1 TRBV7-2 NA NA TGTGCCAGCAGCCCCCGGACAGAGATTTCTCCCACTGAAGCTTTCTTT CASSPRTEISPTEAFF
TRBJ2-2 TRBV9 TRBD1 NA TGTGCCAGCAGCCCCACCGGGACAGGGAACACCGGGGAGCTGTTTTTT CASSPTGTGNTGELFF
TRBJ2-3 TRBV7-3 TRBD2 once TGTGCCAGCCAAACTAGCGGGGGGGCAGATACGCAGTATTTT CASQTSGGADTQYF
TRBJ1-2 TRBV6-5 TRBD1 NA TGTGCCAGCAGGGTCGGGACAGGGGGTTTCCACACCTTC CASRVGTGGFHTF
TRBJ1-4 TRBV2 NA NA TGTGCCAGCAGTGTCAGACGGCCGGAAGGAGTTGCAACTAATGAAAAACTGTTTTTT CASSVRRPEGVATNEKLFF
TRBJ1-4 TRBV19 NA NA TGTGCCAGTAGCCAATGGTTATCTACAACTAATGAAAAACTGTTTTTT CASSQWLSTTNEKLFF
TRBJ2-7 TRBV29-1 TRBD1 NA TGCAGCGCCTGGACAGGGGACCACGAGCAGTACTTC CSAWTGDHEQYF
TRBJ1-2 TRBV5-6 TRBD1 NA TGTGCCAGCAGCTTAAACAGGGGACAATCGTCTGGCTACACCTTC CASSLNRGQSSGYTF
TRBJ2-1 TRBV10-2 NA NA TGCGCCAGCAGTGTTGGCTTCTACAATGAGCAGTTCTTC CASSVGFYNEQFF
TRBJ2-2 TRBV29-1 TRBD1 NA TGCAGCGTCAGGGGGACACCAAACACCGGGGAGCTGTTTTTT CSVRGTPNTGELFF